These T cell receptor beta chains were read from a single sample in a study of technical replicates of blood from a few donors. Libraries were prepared by immunoSEQ multiplex PCR; TCRdb keeps only in-frame clonotypes and omits some of them. In the table there are 75,000 to 90,000 clones, just over 90% of which are singletons. The sequenced material came from T cells isolated from PBMCs. These receptors were obtained from a human donor in good health. The CDR3 runs from the conserved cysteine through the conserved F or W. D genes are given only for firm matches. Clone size is stated in some rows and not others, as once, few, many or a class when expanded.

>TRBJ1-1|TRBV6-1|.|.
CASSRDFLTFF
TGTGCCAGCAGTAGGGACTTTTTAACTTTCTTT
>TRBJ2-3|TRBV2|.|.
CASNLDTQYF
TGTGCCAGCAATCTAGATACGCAGTATTTT
>TRBJ1-4|TRBV11-2|.|.
CASSSGGIYEKLFF
TGTGCCAGCAGCTCGGGGGGAATCTATGAAAAACTGTTTTTT
>TRBJ2-5|TRBV6-4|few|TRBD1
CASSDGTGGQETQYF
TGTGCCAGCAGTGACGGGACAGGGGGCCAAGAGACCCAGTACTTC
>TRBJ1-1|TRBV6-1|.|.
CASSRGGENTEAFF
TGTGCCAGCAGTAGGGGGGGAGAGAACACTGAAGCTTTCTTT
>TRBJ2-1|TRBV2|.|TRBD2
CASSETRLAGGYNEQFF
TGTGCCAGCAGTGAAACAAGACTAGCGGGAGGGTATAATGAGCAGTTCTTC
>TRBJ1-5|TRBV4-2|.|.
CASSPPNSNQPQHF
TGTGCCAGCAGCCCACCTAATAGCAATCAGCCCCAGCATTTT
>TRBJ2-3|TRBV11-2|.|.
CASSLGYRDTQYF
TGTGCCAGCAGCTTAGGCTACAGAGATACGCAGTATTTT
>TRBJ1-2|TRBV27|.|.
CASSGGGYGYTF
TGTGCCAGCAGTGGGGGCGGCTATGGCTACACCTTC
>TRBJ2-7|TRBV18|.|TRBD2
CASSSRTSGSYEQYF
TGTGCCAGCTCATCTAGGACTAGCGGGAGCTACGAGCAGTACTTC
>TRBJ1-1|TRBV7-8|.|.
CASSLEARAGLNTEAFF
TGTGCCAGCAGCTTAGAGGCGCGGGCCGGCTTAAACACTGAAGCTTTCTTT
>TRBJ1-2|TRBV5-1|.|.
CASTRSAGDRGYTF
TGCGCCAGCACTCGCTCCGCGGGGGATAGGGGCTACACCTTC
>TRBJ2-5|TRBV28|.|TRBD2
CASSLPLAVQETQYF
TGTGCCAGCAGTTTACCGCTAGCGGTCCAAGAGACCCAGTACTTC
>TRBJ1-2|TRBV6-4|.|.
CASSDRGDYGYTF
TGTGCCAGCAGTGACAGGGGCGACTATGGCTACACCTTC
>TRBJ2-1|TRBV7-2|.|TRBD1
CASSLTGTVNEQFF
TGTGCCAGCAGCTTAACAGGGACAGTGAATGAGCAGTTCTTC
>TRBJ2-3|TRBV14|.|.
CASSQEGLQHSDTQYF
TGTGCCAGCAGCCAAGAGGGACTGCAGCATTCAGATACGCAGTATTTT
>TRBJ2-3|TRBV10-1|.|.
CASSTIAESTDTQYF
TGCGCCAGCAGCACTATAGCGGAGAGCACAGATACGCAGTATTTT
>TRBJ1-4|TRBV28|.|TRBD1
CACRRARDRGLALGEKLFF
TGTGCCTGCCGGAGGGCGCGGGACAGGGGGCTGGCCCTCGGGGAAAAACTGTTTTTT
>TRBJ2-2|TRBV6-4|.|TRBD2
CASSDQGGTGELFF
TGTGCCAGCAGTGATCAGGGAGGGACCGGGGAGCTGTTTTTT
>TRBJ2-7|TRBV28|.|.
CASSFPWSGSHYYEQYF
TGTGCCAGCAGTTTCCCTTGGTCCGGATCCCACTACTACGAGCAGTACTTC
>TRBJ1-1|TRBV29-1|.|.
CSVERTKWQGPARTEAFF
TGCAGCGTTGAAAGGACGAAGTGGCAGGGGCCTGCCCGAACTGAAGCTTTCTTT
>TRBJ2-7|TRBV11-3|.|.
CASSLEGASEQYF
TGTGCCAGCAGCTTAGAGGGGGCGAGTGAGCAGTACTTC
>TRBJ2-6|TRBV2|.|.
CASSPQGSGANVLTF
TGTGCCAGCAGTCCCCAGGGATCTGGGGCCAACGTCCTGACTTTC
>TRBJ2-7|TRBV5-1|.|TRBD1
CASSKGDSSYEQYF
TGCGCCAGCAGCAAAGGGGACAGCTCCTACGAGCAGTACTTC
>TRBJ2-1|TRBV4-1|.|TRBD1
CASSSRDRVRVDEQFF
TGCGCCAGCAGCTCCCGGGACAGGGTTAGGGTTGATGAGCAGTTCTTC
>TRBJ2-5|TRBV7-3|.|TRBD2
CASSWVAGGPETQYF
TGTGCCAGCAGCTGGGTAGCGGGGGGGCCTGAGACCCAGTACTTC
>TRBJ1-5|TRBV11-2|.|.
CASSSSAGRNQPQHF
TGTGCCAGCAGCTCTAGCGCCGGAAGGAATCAGCCCCAGCATTTT
>TRBJ2-4|TRBV10-3|once|.
CAISGAGGLENIQYF
TGTGCCATCAGTGGCGCGGGCGGATTAGAAAACATTCAGTACTTC
>TRBJ1-4|TRBV25-1|.|.
CASSLARNINEKLFF
TGTGCCAGCAGCCTCGCCAGAAACATTAATGAAAAACTGTTTTTT
>TRBJ2-2|TRBV21-1|.|.
CASSNPRTGGRAGELFF
TGTGCCAGCAGCAACCCCAGGACAGGGGGCCGGGCCGGGGAGCTGTTTTTT
>TRBJ2-3|TRBV5-1|.|.
CASSLDSPPDTQYF
TGCGCCAGCAGCTTAGACAGTCCCCCAGATACGCAGTATTTT
>TRBJ1-2|TRBV2|.|.
CASNFGGVDGYTF
TGTGCCAGCAATTTTGGGGGGGTCGATGGCTACACCTTC
>TRBJ1-5|TRBV30|.|.
CAWSVGVGGDSNQPQHF
TGTGCCTGGAGTGTGGGCGTCGGGGGGGATAGCAATCAGCCCCAGCATTTT
>TRBJ2-2|TRBV4-2|.|.
CASSQLIGELFF
TGTGCCAGCAGCCAACTAATCGGGGAGCTGTTTTTT
>TRBJ1-2|TRBV6-1|.|TRBD1
CASSEDRGMDYGYTF
TGTGCCAGCAGTGAGGACAGGGGGATGGACTATGGCTACACCTTC
>TRBJ2-1|TRBV28|.|TRBD2
CASSYELAGYNEQFF
TGTGCCAGCAGTTATGAGCTAGCGGGCTACAATGAGCAGTTCTTC
>TRBJ2-3|TRBV11-3|.|.
CASSLGGQEDTQYF
TGTGCCAGCAGCTTAGGGGGCCAAGAAGATACGCAGTATTTT
>TRBJ2-1|TRBV2|.|TRBD2
CASSPTSGRNEQFF
TGTGCCAGCAGTCCCACTAGCGGGAGAAATGAGCAGTTCTTC
>TRBJ1-2|TRBV10-1|.|TRBD1
CASSESIQGAHGYTF
TGCGCCAGCAGTGAGTCGATACAGGGGGCGCATGGCTACACCTTC
>TRBJ1-1|TRBV7-8|.|.
CASSLVSRLNTEAFF
TGTGCCAGCAGCTTAGTTTCCAGGTTGAACACTGAAGCTTTCTTT
>TRBJ1-1|TRBV28|.|TRBD1
CASSITGTGNTEAFF
TGTGCCAGCAGTATCACCGGGACAGGAAACACTGAAGCTTTCTTT